This T cell receptor beta chain originates from a study of T cell repertoires in cytomegalovirus infection. Overall study context: Well-studied HLA-B-restricted CMV epitopes were used in the study alongside recently identified HLA-C-restricted ones. Public TCR beta signatures marked donors with CMV infection and the matching HLA.

TCRdb passed the reads through MiXCR, listing each CDR3 protein once. This table holds about 920,000 distinct CDR3 sequences, less than 35% found once. Study-level points and caveats: Clonotype analysis showed dominance of the ex vivo response by HLA-C-restricted CMV-specific TCR beta clonotypes.

This clonotype showed up just a few times. Antigen unknown. This TCR was recovered from a human donor in good health (CMV status not recorded). Some clones in this sample may be carry-over from other donors' samples. Here the sequenced sample was cultured CD8+ T cells from PBMCs, taken from culture after CMV antigen stimulation.

This chain's CDR3 is CASSYSIVSGLAGDQETQYF. CDR3 DNA sequence: TGTGCCAGCAGTTACTCGATAGTCTCGGGACTAGCGGGGGACCAAGAGACCCAGTACTTC. The J gene is TRBJ2-5, the V gene TRBV6-2 or TRBV6-3; TRBD2 agrees at 14 bases. Per germline, CDR1 MNHEY and CDR2 SVGEGT. Trimming removed 0 bases from V and 0 bases from J; junction bases left unmatched: 9. The CDR3 has 20 residues.